These 27 T cell receptor beta chains came from one sample sequenced in a study of graft-versus-host responses after intestinal transplantation. Sequencing was performed with immunoSEQ multiplex PCR; in TCRdb, only in-frame clones are kept and a portion is missing. The sample has about 10,000 clones, around 96% seen once. The source material was bone marrow, sampled around 75 weeks after intestinal transplantation. These receptors all stem from a human patient who received an intestinal transplant, so some T cells may come from the graft donor.

This chain links TRBV7-3 with TRBJ2-1; TRBD1 is a possible D gene (5 bases). The CDR3 is 12 residues long. Germline V gene sequence: CDR1 SGHTA, CDR2 FQGTGA. V lost 3 bases and J lost 6, with 6 bases in between. The CDR3 reads CASSFTGNEQFF. CDR3 bases: TGTGCCAGCAGCTTTACAGGCAATGAGCAGTTCTTC.

The genes are TRBV9 and TRBJ2-5; 9 bases align to TRBD2. The closer fit of TRBJ2-7 to the DNA end suggests the J call may be wrong. From germline, CDR1 is SGDLS and CDR2 YYNGEE. The CDR3 has 15 residues. CDR3 region: CASSPTSGLAGEQYF. The CDR3 bases are TGTGCCAGCAGCCCCACTTCGGGACTAGCAGGCGAGCAGTACTTC.

The chain links TRBV5-5 to TRBJ2-5; 10 bases map to TRBD2. Germline V gene sequence: CDR1 SGHKS, CDR2 YYEKEE (reference sequence). V lost 4 bases and J lost 4; bases outside the gene matches: 10. The CDR3 length is 16 residues. The CDR3 loop is CASSPLAGVDRETQYF. CDR3 DNA sequence: TGTGCCAGCAGCCCGCTAGCGGGAGTCGATCGAGAGACCCAGTACTTC.

This clone qualifies as medium-sized. The CDR3 reads CSVPQTGLETQYF. The DNA for the CDR3 is TGCAGCGTACCACAGACAGGGTTGGAGACCCAGTACTTC. The rearrangement links TRBV29-1 to TRBJ2-5; the match to TRBD1 covers 7 bases. J gave up 5 bases and V 6 bases, and 9 bases lay outside the gene matches. The CDR3 covers 13 residues. Per germline, CDR1 SQVTM and CDR2 ANQGSEA.

The chain links TRBV5-1 to TRBJ2-5; 11 bases align to TRBD1. The J call may be mistaken, given a closer DNA end match to TRBJ2-7. The CDR3 is 15 residues long. Germline lookup yields CDR1 SGHRS and CDR2 YFSETQ. DNA of the CDR3: TGCGCCAGCAGCTTACAGGGACAGGGGGTCTACGAGCAGTACTTC. Translating it yields CASSLQGQGVYEQYF.

CDR3 loop: CAWSVWGEAFF. In DNA, the CDR3 is TGTGCCTGGAGTGTTTGGGGTGAAGCTTTCTTT. The rearrangement joins TRBV30 to TRBJ1-1; D is ambiguous. V lost 0 bases, J lost 7 bases, and 6 bases lay in between. Germline assignment: CDR1 GTSNPN and CDR2 SVGIG (reference sequence). The CDR3 is made up of 11 amino acids.

The chain carries TRBV6-6 and TRBJ2-6; D gene unclear. V was pared by 7 bases and J by 0 bases, with 4 bases between. The CDR3 extends over 13 amino acids. Germline values: CDR1 MNHNY, CDR2 SVGAGI (reference sequence). As DNA, the CDR3 is TGTGCCAGCACGTTCTCTGGGGCCAACGTCCTGACTTTC. Amino acid sequence: CASTFSGANVLTF.

The rearrangement links TRBV7-9 to TRBJ2-3; possibly TRBD1 or TRBD2 for D (5 bases each). V lost 2 bases and J 6 bases, leaving 24 bases between the germline ends. From germline, CDR1 is SEHNR and CDR2 FQNEAQ (reference sequence). The CDR3 runs to 18 residues. CDR3 region: CASSLRGRRVDARDTQYF. The CDR3 nucleotides are TGTGCCAGCAGCTTAAGAGGGCGCAGGGTGGATGCCCGGGATACGCAGTATTTT.

This clone was seen just once. The J gene is TRBJ1-1, the V gene TRBV5-1; tentative D call: TRBD1 (5 bases). The V gene's germline CDR1 is SGHRS and CDR2 YFSETQ. The CDR3 loop spans 14 amino acids. Trimming left V 5 bases short and J 0 bases short, with 11 bases between. CDR3 sequence (DNA): TGCGCCAGCAGTCCAACAGGAATGAACACTGAAGCTTTCTTT. Residues: CASSPTGMNTEAFF.

The rearrangement joins TRBV6-6 to TRBJ1-2; D not resolved. Trimming removed 0 bases from V and 2 bases from J, with 7 bases in between. Germline V gene data show CDR1 as MNHNY and CDR2 as SVGAGI (reference sequence). The CDR3 is made up of 14 amino acids. The CDR3 here is CASSYSSGNYGYTF. CDR3 coding DNA: TGTGCCAGCAGTTACTCTTCGGGGAACTATGGCTACACCTTC.

The genes are TRBV6-4 and TRBJ2-2; D possibly corresponds to TRBD1 (5 bases). Trimming removed 9 bases at V and 1 base at J, with 9 bases between. The CDR3 extends over 13 amino acids. CDR1 and CDR2 from the germline V gene are MRHNA and SNTAGT. Here the CDR3 DNA reads TGTGCCAGTTCTCAGGGGAACACCGGGGAGCTGTTTTTT. It encodes CASSQGNTGELFF.

This clone is classed as large. The same CDR3 can be traced to other DNA sequences in this sample. This rearrangement joins TRBV6-1 to TRBJ2-7, with unresolved D. The germline gives CDR1 MNHNS, CDR2 SASEGT. The CDR3 length is 12 residues. Trimming cost V 2 bases and J 4 bases, with 6 bases left between them. As DNA, the CDR3 is TGTGCCAGCAGTGAATATGGATACGAGCAGTACTTC. Translating it yields CASSEYGYEQYF.

The J gene is TRBJ2-1, the V gene TRBV11-1, with 10 nucleotides matching TRBD1. V gave up 0 bases and J gave up 10 bases; unmatched junction bases: 3. Germline V lookup: CDR1 SGHAT, CDR2 FQDESV (reference sequence). This CDR3 comprises 14 residues. The CDR3 here is CASSLAGTGVEQFF. CDR3 DNA sequence: TGTGCCAGCAGCTTAGCAGGGACAGGGGTCGAGCAGTTCTTC.

V is TRBV5-1 and J is TRBJ2-3; D may be TRBD1 (6 bases). CDR3 length: 14 amino acids. Trimming left V 2 bases short and J 6 bases short, with 13 bases between. Germline CDR1 is SGHRS and CDR2 is YFSETQ. CDR3 DNA: TGCGCCAGCAGCTTTCGGCAGGGGATGGATACGCAGTATTTT. This translates into CASSFRQGMDTQYF.

J is TRBJ2-5 and V is TRBV5-1, with D perhaps given as TRBD1 or TRBD2 (5 bases each). Germline assignment: CDR1 SGHRS and CDR2 YFSETQ. V was trimmed by 1 base and J by 2 bases, leaving 12 bases between them. The CDR3 sequence is 15 residues long. The CDR3 DNA reads as TGCGCCAGCAGCTTGTTGGGACGACCGCAAGAGACCCAGTACTTC. This encodes CASSLLGRPQETQYF.

V is TRBV19 and J is TRBJ2-1; 11 bases fit TRBD1. J gave up 7 bases and V 6 bases, and 5 bases lay outside the gene matches. This CDR3 has 14 amino acids. Per the germline V gene, CDR1 is LNHDA and CDR2 is SQIVND (reference sequence). The CDR3 here is CASSGQGAVNEQFF. CDR3 coding DNA: TGTGCCAGTAGCGGACAGGGGGCCGTGAATGAGCAGTTCTTC.

J is TRBJ2-1 and V is TRBV11-2; D perhaps matches TRBD2 (5 bases). V was cut by 5 bases and J by 2 bases, with 16 bases left in between. The CDR3 covers 16 residues. Germline assignment: CDR1 SGHAT and CDR2 FQNNGV. CDR3 bases: TGTGCCAGCAGCCGCCTAGGTGGGAGACCCTACAATGAGCAGTTCTTC. Its translation is CASSRLGGRPYNEQFF. Drawing the rest from reference TRBV11-2 and TRBJ2-1, the complete variable domain is EAGVAQSPRYKIIEKRQSVAFWCNPISGHATLYWYQQILGQGPKLLIQFQNNGVVDDSQLPKDRFSAERLKGVDSTLKIQPAKLEDSAVYLCASSRLGGRPYNEQFFGPGTRLTVL.

The V gene is TRBV5-5, the J gene TRBJ1-1; maybe TRBD1 (6 bases). The CDR3 has 14 amino acids. Germline V gene sequence: CDR1 SGHKS, CDR2 YYEKEE (reference sequence). Trimming removed 0 bases from V and 5 bases from J, with 11 bases in between. DNA of the CDR3: TGTGCCAGCAGCTTGGTAGCAGGGGAGACTGAAGCTTTCTTT. Protein product: CASSLVAGETEAFF.

This rearrangement joins TRBV5-1 to TRBJ1-1; D may be TRBD1 (5 bases). Germline V gene lookup returns CDR1 SGHRS and CDR2 YFSETQ. V shed 4 bases and J shed 5 bases, with 18 bases lying between them. This CDR3 is 15 amino acids long. CDR3 nucleotide sequence: TGCGCCAGCAGCCCTGGGGCGCTGGATAGGACTGAAGCTTTCTTT. Its translation is CASSPGALDRTEAFF.

The rearrangement joins TRBV27 to TRBJ2-7, with D hard to call. Trimming took 4 bases from V and 0 from J, leaving 13 bases between them. The CDR3 runs to 15 residues. In germline, CDR1 is MNHEY, CDR2 SMNVEV (reference sequence). The CDR3 reads CASSWNPGVSYEQYF. For the CDR3, the DNA is TGTGCCAGCAGTTGGAACCCGGGCGTCTCCTACGAGCAGTACTTC.

This clone was picked up one time. V usage is TRBV10-1 and J usage is TRBJ2-7, with D maybe TRBD2 (6 bases). V was cut by 3 bases and J by 0 bases, with 15 bases left in between. Germline-derived CDR1 and CDR2 are WNHNN and SYGVQD (reference sequence). CDR3 length: 16 residues. The CDR3 loop is CASSEESGRSSYEQYF. DNA of the CDR3: TGCGCCAGCAGTGAAGAGTCGGGGAGGAGCTCCTACGAGCAGTACTTC.

V gene TRBV4-1 combines with J gene TRBJ1-2; no firm D call. With 5 bases removed from V and 8 bases from J, the gap between germline ends came to 18 bases. CDR1 is MGHRA and CDR2 is YSYEKL in the germline V gene. The CDR3 is 14 amino acids. The CDR3 here is CASSENRGWGGYTF. CDR3 nucleotides: TGCGCCAGCAGCGAGAACCGGGGATGGGGAGGCTACACCTTC.

DNA for the CDR3: TGTGCCAGTAGTATAATGGCAGGGGAACAGCCCCAGCATTTT. Its protein product is CASSIMAGEQPQHF. The V and J genes are TRBV19 and TRBJ1-5; a possible D gene is TRBD1 (6 bases). Trimming took off 2 bases at V and 7 bases at J, with 12 bases between the two ends. The germline gives CDR1 LNHDA, CDR2 SQIVND (reference sequence). This CDR3 comprises 14 residues.

J is TRBJ2-2 and V is TRBV5-4, with D unresolved. Germline loops: CDR1 SGHNT, CDR2 YYREEE (reference sequence). This CDR3 has 14 amino acids. Trimming shortened V by 4 bases and J by 1 base, and 8 bases separated the two germline ends. In DNA, the CDR3 is TGTGCCAGCAGCCGGACGGAGAACACCGGGGAGCTGTTTTTT. This sequence encodes CASSRTENTGELFF.

This clone has just one count. This chain connects TRBV4-1 to TRBJ1-5, with D uncertain. With 0 bases removed from V and 6 bases from J, the gap between germline ends came to 12 bases. CDR1 and CDR2 from the germline V gene are MGHRA and YSYEKL. This CDR3 has 15 amino acids. Written as DNA, the CDR3 is TGCGCCAGCAGCCAAGATAGGACGTCGGGTCAGCCCCAGCATTTT. Amino acid sequence: CASSQDRTSGQPQHF.

A single count supports this clone. No conserved phenylalanine or tryptophan is present at the end of the CDR3, so a read error is the likely explanation. The DNA is omitted, as the CDR3 cannot be located on it reliably, and the CDR3 follows TCRdb's listing. The chain carries TRBV20-1 and TRBJ2-7; the table assigns TRBD1, which was not confirmed against the DNA. Both ends counted, the CDR3 spans 9 residues. Germline CDR1 is DFQATT and CDR2 is SNEGSKA (reference sequence). The CDR3 sequence is CSARDMPQS.

V and J are TRBV4-2 and TRBJ1-2; weak D call: TRBD1 (5 bases). Trimming cost V 1 base and J 5 bases, with 29 bases left between them. CDR1 is LGHNA and CDR2 is YNFKEQ in the germline V gene. This CDR3 has 20 amino acids. The CDR3 DNA sequence: TGTGCCAGCAGCCAAGTCATTAGAGGCGTGCAGGGAGAGCTTTCTTATGGCTACACCTTC. Protein product: CASSQVIRGVQGELSYGYTF.